This T cell receptor beta chain was recorded in a study of control samples from healthy donors and cancer patients. Deletions cut 5 bases from V and 2 bases from J, with 10 bases between. Germline V lookup: CDR1 LNHDA, CDR2 SQIVND (reference sequence). CDR3 length: 15 amino acids. The method was immunoSEQ multiplex PCR; TCRdb's version includes in-frame clones alone and lacks a portion of them. The sample holds approximately 100,000 clones; roughly 90% are singletons and the top ten take around 2.8%. The material sequenced was blood. The rearrangement links TRBV19 to TRBJ2-6; D tentatively fits TRBD1 or TRBD2 (5 bases each). The sequence was collected from a human donor in good health. The donor label of this sample is uncertain. The CDR3 region is CASSYGAAGANVLTF. The CDR3 DNA follows: TGTGCCAGTAGTTACGGGGCGGCTGGGGCCAACGTCCTGACTTTC.